The 32 T cell receptor beta chains below come from one sample, sequenced in a study of control samples from healthy donors and cancer patients. The protocol was immunoSEQ multiplex PCR, while the TCRdb copy is restricted to in-frame clones and leaves out a portion. Its listing shows under 200,000 clones. Sequencing used blood. These receptors all stem from a woman younger than 45 in good health.

The V call is TRBV29-1, the J call TRBJ1-6; D call uncertain. The CDR3 extends over 13 amino acids. The V end lost 5 bases, the J end lost 7 bases, and 12 bases lay between the germline ends. Germline V gene data show CDR1 as SQVTM and CDR2 as ANQGSEA. CDR3 protein: CSVQGEKNSPLHF. The CDR3 DNA is TGCAGCGTTCAAGGAGAGAAAAATTCACCCCTCCACTTT.

The chain carries TRBV19 and TRBJ1-6; 11 bases map to TRBD1. This CDR3 is built from 15 residues. CDR1 and CDR2 from the germline V gene are LNHDA and SQIVND (reference sequence). The J segment lost 9 bases and the V segment lost 8 bases, leaving 9 bases of the junction unmatched. CDR3: CASSWTGGTSSPLHF. The DNA for the CDR3 is TGTGCCAGTTCCTGGACAGGGGGCACGAGTTCACCCCTCCACTTT. The complete variable domain, with remaining parts taken from reference TRBV19 and TRBJ1-6, reads DGGITQSPKYLFRKEGQNVTLSCEQNLNHDAMYWYRQDPGQGLRLIYYSQIVNDFQKGDIAEGYSVSREKKESFPLTVTSAQKNPTAFYLCASSWTGGTSSPLHFGNGTRLTVT.

The gene calls are TRBV5-1 and TRBJ2-5; D is uncertain. V shed 0 bases and J shed 5 bases, with 11 bases lying between them. Germline CDR1 reads SGHRS; CDR2 reads YFSETQ. The CDR3 is made up of 14 amino acids. The CDR3 bases are TGCGCCAGCAGCTTGGAGGCTACCAGGGAGACCCAGTACTTC. Its translation: CASSLEATRETQYF.

The V and J genes are TRBV2 and TRBJ2-7; tentatively, D is TRBD2 (6 bases). CDR3 length: 11 residues. The germline V gene encodes CDR1 SNHLY and CDR2 FYNNEI. V dropped 11 bases and J dropped 2 bases, with 10 bases sitting between them. The CDR3 DNA reads as TGTGCCGGAGGGGTTACCTACGAGCAGTACTTC. This codes for CAGGVTYEQYF.

Note on this clone: The junction departs from germline at one end; a sequencing error may be responsible. The rearrangement uses TRBV19 and TRBJ1-1; TRBD1 matches at 9 bases. The CDR3 is 13 residues long. The V gene's germline CDR1 is LNHDA and CDR2 SQIVND (reference sequence). The CDR3 sequence: CASKEQGAAPKKF. CDR3 in DNA: TGTGCCAGTAAAGAACAGGGGGCTGCCCCGAAGAAGTTT.

The chain uses TRBV6-5 and TRBJ2-3, with 15 bases aligning to TRBD2. CDR1 is MNHEY and CDR2 is SVGAGI in the germline V gene. Trimming at V came to 6 bases and at J to 7 bases, leaving 5 bases not matched to a gene. The CDR3 loop spans 15 amino acids. DNA of the CDR3: TGTGCCAGCAGGCGGACTAGCGGGGGGGCAAATACGCAGTATTTT. Protein product: CASRRTSGGANTQYF.

The chain recombines TRBV28 with TRBJ1-1; tentative D call: TRBD1 (6 bases). Germline V gives CDR1 MDHEN, CDR2 SYDVKM. The length of the CDR3 is 14 residues. Trimming stripped 2 bases from V and 4 bases from J, with 11 bases between. The DNA for the CDR3 is TGTGCCAGCAGTTTAAGGGGGTTGGGCACTGAAGCTTTCTTT. Its protein is CASSLRGLGTEAFF. The complete variable domain, with remaining parts taken from reference TRBV28 and TRBJ1-1, reads DVKVTQSSRYLVKRTGEKVFLECVQDMDHENMFWYRQDPGLGLRLIYFSYDVKMKEKGDIPEGYSVSREKKERFSLILESASTNQTSMYLCASSLRGLGTEAFFGQGTRLTVV.

The V and J genes are TRBV6-4 and TRBJ2-1; TRBD2 is a possible D gene (7 bases). Trimming pared 2 bases from V and 4 bases from J, leaving 15 bases between. The CDR3 is 16 residues long. Germline CDR1 MRHNA, CDR2 SNTAGT. The chain's CDR3 is CASSDDPGEGYNEQFF. Here the CDR3 DNA reads TGTGCCAGCAGTGACGACCCAGGGGAGGGTTACAATGAGCAGTTCTTC.

The gene calls are TRBV7-3 and TRBJ2-7, with a possible D match to TRBD1 (6 bases). CDR1 is SGHTA, CDR2 FQGTGA, per germline. Trimming took 0 bases from V and 3 from J, leaving 12 bases between them. This CDR3 has 15 amino acids. The CDR3 reads CASSLTAGQFYEQYF. The CDR3 coding sequence is TGTGCCAGCAGCTTAACCGCTGGACAGTTCTACGAGCAGTACTTC.

The chain carries TRBV7-9 and TRBJ2-2; D could derive from TRBD1 or TRBD2 (5 bases each). The CDR3 has 14 residues. Trimming cost V 5 bases and J 6 bases, with 13 bases left between them. Germline V gene data show CDR1 as SEHNR and CDR2 as FQNEAQ (reference sequence). The CDR3 is CASSPPGRAGELFF. The CDR3 DNA reads TGTGCCAGCAGCCCTCCGGGGCGGGCCGGGGAGCTGTTTTTT. The variable domain in full, with the rest retrieved from reference TRBV7-9 and TRBJ2-2, is DTGVSQNPRHKITKRGQNVTFRCDPISEHNRLYWYRQTLGQGPEFLTYFQNEAQLEKSRLLSDRFSAERPKGSFSTLEIQRTEQGDSAMYLCASSPPGRAGELFFGEGSRLTVL.

The V call is TRBV5-1, the J call TRBJ2-1, with a tentative D call TRBD2 (5 bases). V gave up 0 bases and J gave up 0 bases, with 10 bases separating them. Germline CDR1 is SGHRS and CDR2 is YFSETQ. The CDR3 is made up of 16 amino acids. Here the CDR3 reads CASSLGLTSSYNEQFF. In nucleotides, the CDR3 is TGCGCCAGCAGCTTGGGCCTAACTAGCTCCTACAATGAGCAGTTCTTC.

The genes are TRBV14 and TRBJ1-2; possible D gene TRBD1, 5 bases. The CDR3 totals 15 residues. V was cut by 2 bases and J by 4 bases, with 14 bases left in between. The V gene's germline CDR1 is SGHDN and CDR2 FVKESK. The CDR3 sequence: CASSQQDIPLYGYTF. CDR3 coding DNA: TGTGCCAGCAGCCAACAGGACATTCCGCTCTATGGCTACACCTTC.

This chain joins TRBV9 and TRBJ2-7; perhaps TRBD2 as D (7 bases). The CDR3 covers 14 residues. Germline V gene sequence: CDR1 SGDLS, CDR2 YYNGEE. The ends were cut back, 0 bases at V and 5 bases at J, with 12 bases in the middle. This CDR3 reads CASSVGGGWNEQYF. CDR3 coding DNA: TGTGCCAGCAGCGTAGGCGGGGGCTGGAACGAGCAGTACTTC.

This chain uses TRBV28 with TRBJ1-5; TRBD1 is a possible D gene (5 bases). Germline V gene data show CDR1 as MDHEN and CDR2 as SYDVKM. The CDR3 loop spans 12 amino acids. Deletions cut 8 bases from V and 13 bases from J, with 18 bases between. In DNA, the CDR3 is TGTGCCAGCTTACTCACGGGGCAGGGACAGCATTTT. Its translation is CASLLTGQGQHF. The full variable domain, completed using reference TRBV28 and TRBJ1-5, is DVKVTQSSRYLVKRTGEKVFLECVQDMDHENMFWYRQDPGLGLRLIYFSYDVKMKEKGDIPEGYSVSREKKERFSLILESASTNQTSMYLCASLLTGQGQHFGDGTRLSIL.

The chain links TRBV7-9 to TRBJ1-1, with a weak D call TRBD1 (5 bases). Germline lookup yields CDR1 SEHNR and CDR2 FQNEAQ (reference sequence). CDR3 length: 13 residues. V was trimmed by 2 bases and J by 3 bases, leaving 7 bases between them. CDR3 sequence reads: CASSLSGYTEAFF. As DNA, the CDR3 is TGTGCCAGCAGCTTATCAGGGTACACTGAAGCTTTCTTT.

V usage is TRBV6-5 and J usage is TRBJ2-4; 8 nucleotides agree with TRBD2. CDR1 and CDR2 (germline): MNHEY, SVGAGI. The CDR3 consists of 15 residues. V dropped 0 bases and J dropped 6; count of bases not matched to a gene: 4. The CDR3 DNA is TGTGCCAGCAGTTACTCAGAGCGGGGGAGAAACATTCAGTACTTC. It translates to CASSYSERGRNIQYF.

The genes are TRBV12-5 and TRBJ1-5; D call uncertain. Trimming left V 1 base short and J 10 bases short, with 8 bases between. Germline values: CDR1 LGHNT, CDR2 FRNRAP. This CDR3 has 12 amino acids. CDR3 DNA sequence: TGTGCTAGTGGTTTGGGCCCCGACCCCCAGCATTTT. It translates to CASGLGPDPQHF.

The rearrangement joins TRBV15 to TRBJ2-7; no firm D call. With 1 base removed from V and 2 bases from J, the gap between germline ends came to 6 bases. This CDR3 region has 13 residues. CDR1 LNHNV and CDR2 YYDKDF come from the germline V gene (reference sequence). Here the CDR3 reads CATSRVQTYEQYF. CDR3 in DNA: TGTGCCACCAGCAGAGTACAGACCTACGAGCAGTACTTC. The entire variable domain, with the rest obtained from reference TRBV15 and TRBJ2-7, is as follows: DAMVIQNPRYQVTQFGKPVTLSCSQTLNHNVMYWYQQKSSQAPKLLFHYYDKDFNNEADTPDNFQSRRPNTSFCFLDIRSPGLGDTAMYLCATSRVQTYEQYFGPGTRLTVT.

V is TRBV5-1 and J is TRBJ2-5; possibly TRBD1 for D (6 bases). Germline V gene data show CDR1 as SGHRS and CDR2 as YFSETQ. Trimming cost V 2 bases and J 2 bases, with 10 bases left between them. The CDR3 consists of 14 residues. The CDR3 bases are TGCGCCAGCAGCTTTGGACAGATACAAGAGACCCAGTACTTC. Its translation: CASSFGQIQETQYF.

This chain joins TRBV19 and TRBJ2-7, with 8 bases aligning to TRBD1. V gave up 4 bases and J gave up 2 bases; unmatched junction bases: 7. CDR1 LNHDA and CDR2 SQIVND come from the germline V gene (reference sequence). The CDR3 sequence is 15 residues long. The DNA for the CDR3 is TGTGCCAGTAGTACACAGACAGGGGTGGCCTACGAGCAGTACTTC. Amino acid sequence: CASSTQTGVAYEQYF.

The chain joins TRBV28 to TRBJ1-1, with unresolved D. Trimming shortened V by 3 bases and J by 0 bases, and 5 bases separated the two germline ends. The CDR3 length is 13 residues. CDR1 is MDHEN and CDR2 is SYDVKM in the germline V gene. The CDR3 spells CASSFLMNTEAFF. The CDR3 DNA reads TGTGCCAGCAGTTTCTTAATGAACACTGAAGCTTTCTTT.

This chain uses TRBV4-1 with TRBJ1-2; 9 bases agree with TRBD1. Germline CDR1 is MGHRA and CDR2 is YSYEKL. The CDR3 sequence is 13 residues long. V trimming: 4 bases; J trimming: 3 bases; junction bases outside the gene matches: 0. CDR3 region: CASSRDRDYGYTF. CDR3 DNA: TGCGCCAGCAGCCGGGACAGGGACTATGGCTACACCTTC.

The chain recombines TRBV25-1 with TRBJ2-4; D unresolved. V lost 7 bases to trimming and J lost 0 bases, with 16 bases between them. Germline CDR1 and CDR2: MGHDK and SYGVNS. There are 16 residues in the CDR3. The CDR3 DNA is TGTGCCAGCACTGACTCGGGTTCACTAGCCAAAAACATTCAGTACTTC. Its translation: CASTDSGSLAKNIQYF.

The rearrangement joins TRBV28 to TRBJ1-4, with a possible D match to TRBD1 (6 bases). CDR1 is MDHEN and CDR2 is SYDVKM in the germline V gene. V was shortened by 7 bases and J by 6 bases, with 15 bases between the two germline ends. This CDR3 has 14 amino acids. The CDR3 spells CASTPRQVYEKLFF. The CDR3 DNA is TGTGCCAGCACCCCTAGACAGGTTTATGAAAAACTGTTTTTT.

The chain has TRBV18 and TRBJ1-1, with a tentative D call TRBD1 (5 bases). The CDR3 has 14 amino acids. Germline V gene sequence: CDR1 KGHSH, CDR2 LQKENI. Between the trimmed V and J ends, which lost 8 bases and 5 bases, there was a span of 18 bases. As DNA, the CDR3 is TGTGCCAGCACCTCCAGGGTGGGAACGACTGAAGCTTTCTTT. It encodes CASTSRVGTTEAFF.

The chain joins TRBV7-6 to TRBJ2-2, with 11 bases aligning to TRBD2. The V gene end was trimmed by 1 base and the J gene end by 2 bases; junction bases not matched to a gene: 6. The CDR3 loop spans 18 amino acids. Germline CDR1 reads SGHVS; CDR2 reads FNYEAQ. CDR3: CASSLETSGGPNTGELFF. In DNA form, the CDR3 reads TGTGCCAGCAGCTTAGAAACTAGCGGGGGCCCTAACACCGGGGAGCTGTTTTTT.

The gene calls are TRBV28 and TRBJ1-5, with D unresolved. CDR3 size: 12 residues. V shed 6 bases and J shed 5 bases, with 8 bases lying between them. Germline CDR1 is MDHEN and CDR2 is SYDVKM. CDR3 in amino acids: CASRIRDQPQHF. DNA for the CDR3: TGTGCCAGCAGGATTAGGGATCAGCCCCAGCATTTT.

The V and J genes are TRBV5-1 and TRBJ2-7; unclear D gene. Germline V CDR1 and CDR2: SGHRS, YFSETQ. The CDR3 spans 15 residues. Trimming stripped 2 bases from V and 5 bases from J, with 17 bases between. CDR3 sequence reads: CASSLSESLGDEQYF. The CDR3 region has the DNA TGCGCCAGCAGCTTATCGGAAAGCCTCGGAGACGAGCAGTACTTC.

CDR3 protein: CATSRNDRANQPQHF. The CDR3 region has the DNA TGTGCCACCAGCAGGAATGACAGGGCCAATCAGCCCCAGCATTTT. This sequence joins TRBV15 and TRBJ1-5; 7 bases are shared with TRBD1. Trimming cost V 3 bases and J 3 bases; bases outside gene matches: 5. Germline assignment: CDR1 LNHNV and CDR2 YYDKDF (reference sequence). The length of the CDR3 is 15 residues.

The rearrangement uses TRBV6-1 and TRBJ1-1; D is undetermined. Germline V lookup: CDR1 MNHNS, CDR2 SASEGT. V lost 1 base and J lost 4, with 13 bases in between. The CDR3 length is 15 residues. For the CDR3, the DNA is TGTGCCAGCAGTGAAGGTCACAGTTTTCGCACTGAAGCTTTCTTT. This sequence encodes CASSEGHSFRTEAFF.

The V gene is TRBV2, the J gene TRBJ1-2; the D is unclear. The CDR3 has 11 amino acids. Germline assignment: CDR1 SNHLY and CDR2 FYNNEI. The V end was cut by 8 bases, the J end by 8 bases, with 12 bases between. The CDR3 is CASLGLKGYTF. In nucleotides, the CDR3 is TGTGCCAGCTTAGGTCTGAAGGGCTACACCTTC.

The V gene is TRBV18, the J gene TRBJ1-1; D remains unclear. Germline assignment: CDR1 KGHSH and CDR2 LQKENI. This CDR3 region has 16 residues. Deletions cut 0 bases from V and 0 bases from J, with 11 bases between. CDR3 coding DNA: TGTGCCAGCTCACCACCGGGGTTGTTTATGAACACTGAAGCTTTCTTT. Its protein is CASSPPGLFMNTEAFF.